This TCR beta chain was captured by sequencing in a study of shared clonotypes between healthy human individuals. Findings and caveats of the study: Memory subsets generally showed smaller estimated richness than naive subsets did.

In the study's own analysis: From ImmunoSEQ came sequences covering only the junction and carrying no quality scores, so filtering differed. Here immunoSEQ multiplex PCR was the method, and the copy in TCRdb shows in-frame clones only, minus some. V, J and clone size are those of that table, while D and trimming were read from the DNA. There are about 2.3 million clones in the sample; under 95% occur only once, and 0.3% to 0.45% lies in the top ten. A remark on this clone: As yet, its antigen is unknown.

The specimen was naive CD4+ T cells from PBMCs. Subset specified: CD45RA+ positively selected. This clonotype was obtained from a man between 18 and 35 years old in good health. Some clones in this sample may be carry-over from other donors' samples.

In DNA form, the CDR3 reads TGTGCCAGCAGCGCCGGGGGGGGCGGAGGCTACACCTTC. Translated: CASSAGGGGGYTF. The rearrangement joins TRBV9 to TRBJ1-2; the D gene is possibly TRBD1 (6 bases). Germline CDR1 reads SGDLS; CDR2 reads YYNGEE. V shed 3 bases and J shed 8 bases, with 14 bases lying between them. The length of the CDR3 is 13 residues.